This TCR beta chain was obtained from a study of cytomegalovirus exposure and HLA in healthy donors. Deletions cut 0 bases from V and 3 bases from J, with 12 bases between. The CDR3 runs to 16 residues. Germline V gene lookup returns CDR1 SGDLS and CDR2 YYNGEE. Nominal health characterized the donors when sampled, though unrecorded immune exposures were likely. PCR was performed using 60 Vbeta and 13 Jbeta primers. Some clones are missing from TCRdb's copy, which holds only in-frame ones; the method was immunoSEQ multiplex PCR. Altogether 200,000 to 300,000 clones are present, 82% being singletons, with the ten largest covering 5.4%.

This receptor was taken from a woman in her 40s in good health and CMV-seropositive. The specimen was PBMCs. J is TRBJ1-4 and V is TRBV9; weak D call: TRBD1 (6 bases). Written as DNA, the CDR3 is TGTGCCAGCAGCGTAGCTCCCCAGGGGTCTAATGAAAAACTGTTTTTT. Encoded protein: CASSVAPQGSNEKLFF.